The 22 T cell receptor beta chains listed next were all sequenced from one sample in a study of blood T cell repertoires in COVID-19. Here immunoSEQ multiplex PCR was the method, and the copy in TCRdb shows in-frame clones only, minus some. The table has roughly 340,000 clones, approximately 90% seen once; the top ten hold approximately 1%. Sequencing used PBMCs or T cells enriched from blood (not recorded which). Every receptor here comes from a young man who had recovered from COVID-19.

This chain connects TRBV7-9 to TRBJ1-5; D unclear. Germline V lookup: CDR1 SEHNR, CDR2 FQNEAQ (reference sequence). Trimming left V 5 bases short and J 1 base short, with 6 bases between. This CDR3 is built from 13 residues. CDR3 sequence reads: CASSLRSNQPQHF. CDR3 in DNA: TGTGCCAGCAGCCTCCGGAGCAATCAGCCCCAGCATTTT. The full variable domain, rest sourced from reference TRBV7-9 and TRBJ1-5, is DTGVSQNPRHKITKRGQNVTFRCDPISEHNRLYWYRQTLGQGPEFLTYFQNEAQLEKSRLLSDRFSAERPKGSFSTLEIQRTEQGDSAMYLCASSLRSNQPQHFGDGTRLSIL.

The CDR3 DNA follows: TGTGCCAGCATAAGGGGTTCTATGTGGGAGACCCAGTACTTC. This codes for CASIRGSMWETQYF. The chain combines TRBV2 with TRBJ2-5, with D maybe TRBD1 (5 bases). There are 14 residues in the CDR3. The V gene lost 7 bases and the J gene lost 5 bases, with 17 bases spanning the gap. Germline V CDR1 and CDR2: SNHLY, FYNNEI.

This clone came up once. This rearrangement joins TRBV19 to TRBJ1-5; maybe TRBD1 (5 bases). This CDR3 region has 16 residues. The germline V gene has CDR1 LNHDA and CDR2 SQIVND (reference sequence). V lost 1 base and J lost 2, with 12 bases in between. CDR3 region: CASSIVGGVGNQPQHF. CDR3 nucleotides: TGTGCCAGTAGTATAGTTGGGGGGGTGGGCAATCAGCCCCAGCATTTT. Full variable domain (rest looked up from reference TRBV19 and TRBJ1-5): DGGITQSPKYLFRKEGQNVTLSCEQNLNHDAMYWYRQDPGQGLRLIYYSQIVNDFQKGDIAEGYSVSREKKESFPLTVTSAQKNPTAFYLCASSIVGGVGNQPQHFGDGTRLSIL.

V gene TRBV11-2 combines with J gene TRBJ2-2, with a tentative D call TRBD1 (5 bases). The length of the CDR3 is 15 residues. Trimming left V 3 bases short and J 1 base short, with 9 bases between. Germline CDR1 SGHAT, CDR2 FQNNGV. The CDR3 DNA reads TGTGCCAGCAGCTTTCGGACACTGAACACCGGGGAGCTGTTTTTT. Residues: CASSFRTLNTGELFF.

V usage is TRBV27 and J usage is TRBJ1-5, with D perhaps matching TRBD1 (5 bases). V lost 8 bases and J 7 bases, leaving 21 bases between the germline ends. This CDR3 region has 15 residues. Germline CDR1 and CDR2: MNHEY and SMNVEV (reference sequence). CDR3: CASQTGGGRGQPQHF. The CDR3 DNA sequence: TGTGCCAGCCAGACCGGGGGTGGGCGCGGACAGCCCCAGCATTTT.

This rearrangement joins TRBV15 to TRBJ2-1, with D perhaps matching TRBD1 (6 bases). The V end was cut by 7 bases, the J end by 10 bases, with 14 bases between. Germline V lookup: CDR1 LNHNV, CDR2 YYDKDF (reference sequence). The CDR3 extends over 12 amino acids. The CDR3 DNA reads as TGTGCCACCACCAAGGACAGAGGAGAGCAGTTCTTC. Translated: CATTKDRGEQFF.

The rearrangement joins TRBV4-1 to TRBJ2-3; 9 nucleotides line up with TRBD1. This CDR3 is built from 16 residues. The V gene end was trimmed by 1 base and the J gene end by 8 bases; junction bases not matched to a gene: 10. Germline CDR1 MGHRA, CDR2 YSYEKL. CDR3 sequence reads: CASSQGGDRVLGTQYF. Written as DNA, the CDR3 is TGCGCCAGCAGCCAAGGTGGGGACAGGGTGTTGGGTACGCAGTATTTT.

V gene TRBV30 combines with J gene TRBJ1-4; 9 bases agree with TRBD1. The CDR3 extends over 15 amino acids. Germline CDR1 reads GTSNPN; CDR2 reads SVGIG (reference sequence). The V and J ends lost 0 bases and 8 bases, in that order; junction bases with no gene match: 7. The CDR3 protein is CAWSVDGQGREKLFF. The CDR3 nucleotides read TGTGCCTGGAGTGTAGACGGACAGGGGAGAGAAAAACTGTTTTTT.

The chain is built from TRBV27 and TRBJ1-2; perhaps TRBD1 as D (6 bases). V lost 8 bases to trimming and J lost 1 base, with 11 bases between them. The germline CDR1 and CDR2 sequences are MNHEY and SMNVEV (reference sequence). The CDR3 has 13 amino acids. In DNA form, the CDR3 reads TGTGCCAGCGCACCACAGGGTAACTATGGCTACACCTTC. Translation gives CASAPQGNYGYTF.

The J gene is TRBJ1-2, the V gene TRBV7-9; D call uncertain. The CDR3 has 13 amino acids. From germline, CDR1 is SEHNR and CDR2 FQNEAQ (reference sequence). V lost 3 bases, J lost 8 bases, and 13 bases lay in between. The CDR3 DNA reads as TGTGCCAGCAGCTTTCTCGGTACCGGGGGCTACACCTTC. This sequence encodes CASSFLGTGGYTF.

The chain combines TRBV3-1 (or the pseudogene TRBV3-2) with TRBJ1-2; a possible D gene is TRBD1 (5 bases). CDR3 length equals 15 residues. CDR1 is LGHDT, CDR2 YNNKEL, per germline (reference sequence). Trimming cost V 4 bases and J 0 bases, with 12 bases left between them. CDR3 region: CASSRDSPTNYGYTF. The CDR3 DNA reads as TGTGCCAGCAGCCGTGACAGTCCAACTAACTATGGCTACACCTTC.

J is TRBJ1-3 and V is TRBV6-1, with a tentative D call TRBD1 (5 bases). V was trimmed by 3 bases and J by 4 bases, leaving 19 bases between them. The CDR3 covers 17 residues. Germline values: CDR1 MNHNS, CDR2 SASEGT. The CDR3 region is CASSELVGQSWGNTIYF. The CDR3 DNA reads as TGTGCCAGCAGTGAGCTGGTGGGGCAGTCGTGGGGAAACACCATATATTTT.

As to this clone: The junction departs from germline at one end; a sequencing error may be responsible. The chain combines TRBV19 with TRBJ2-2, with D perhaps TRBD2 (5 bases). The CDR3 sequence is 12 residues long. Germline lookup yields CDR1 LNHDA and CDR2 SQIVND (reference sequence). Here the CDR3 reads CACRGGTGELFF. As DNA, the CDR3 is TGTGCCTGTAGAGGAGGCACCGGGGAGCTGTTTTTT.

The gene calls are TRBV5-1 and TRBJ1-2, with D perhaps matching TRBD1 (5 bases). V lost 1 base, J lost 4 bases, and 14 bases lay in between. The CDR3 runs to 15 residues. The germline CDR1 and CDR2 sequences are SGHRS and YFSETQ. The CDR3 nucleotides read TGCGCCAGCAGCTTGACGACAGCCGCGCGCTATGGCTACACCTTC. Its translation is CASSLTTAARYGYTF.

V and J are TRBV7-9 and TRBJ2-5, with D unresolved. Germline V gene data show CDR1 as SEHNR and CDR2 as FQNEAQ (reference sequence). The CDR3 covers 15 residues. V was clipped by 2 bases and J by 5 bases, with 15 bases between them. The CDR3 DNA follows: TGTGCCAGCAGCTTAAACCATGAGGTGATGGAGACCCAGTACTTC. It encodes CASSLNHEVMETQYF. The whole variable domain, remainder taken from reference TRBV7-9 and TRBJ2-5, is DTGVSQNPRHKITKRGQNVTFRCDPISEHNRLYWYRQTLGQGPEFLTYFQNEAQLEKSRLLSDRFSAERPKGSFSTLEIQRTEQGDSAMYLCASSLNHEVMETQYFGPGTRLLVL.

V and J are TRBV4-2 and TRBJ2-1; weak D call: TRBD2 (7 bases). Germline V lookup: CDR1 LGHNA, CDR2 YNFKEQ. Trimming shortened V by 1 base and J by 7 bases, and 14 bases separated the two germline ends. The CDR3 length is 15 residues. CDR3 DNA: TGTGCCAGCAGCCAAGCCCGGGGGGCGGGGAATGAGCAGTTCTTC. This translates into CASSQARGAGNEQFF.

This clone was found a few times. The chain carries TRBV11-2 and TRBJ2-1, with 11 bases lining up with TRBD2. V gave up 5 bases and J gave up 7 bases; unmatched junction bases: 16. The germline V gene encodes CDR1 SGHAT and CDR2 FQNNGV. CDR3 length: 18 residues. The CDR3 nucleotides are TGTGCCAGCAGCCTTAGCGTCACATCTAGCGGGAGGCTTAATGAGCAGTTCTTC. Residues: CASSLSVTSSGRLNEQFF. Filled out from reference TRBV11-2 and TRBJ2-1, the complete variable domain reads EAGVAQSPRYKIIEKRQSVAFWCNPISGHATLYWYQQILGQGPKLLIQFQNNGVVDDSQLPKDRFSAERLKGVDSTLKIQPAKLEDSAVYLCASSLSVTSSGRLNEQFFGPGTRLTVL.

The rearrangement links TRBV10-3 to TRBJ2-2; a possible D gene is TRBD1 (5 bases). Trimming took 7 bases from V and 2 from J, leaving 11 bases between them. This CDR3 region has 14 residues. Looked up from germline, CDR1 is ENHRY and CDR2 is SYGVKD. CDR3 loop: CAIKGRENTGELFF. Written as DNA, the CDR3 is TGTGCCATCAAGGGCAGGGAAAACACCGGGGAGCTGTTTTTT.

The chain links TRBV5-1 to TRBJ1-4; D is uncertain. The CDR3 is 15 residues long. V was pared by 2 bases and J by 3 bases, with 11 bases between. Germline CDR1 reads SGHRS; CDR2 reads YFSETQ. The CDR3 bases are TGCGCCAGCAGCTTAGGGAGCGCTTCTAATGAAAAACTGTTTTTT. It specifies CASSLGSASNEKLFF.

The CDR3 loop reads CASSLEGTVAKNIQYF. The DNA for the CDR3 is TGTGCCAGCAGCTTGGAGGGGACAGTAGCCAAAAACATTCAGTACTTC. The chain recombines TRBV7-9 with TRBJ2-4, with D tentatively TRBD1 (7 bases). The CDR3 contains 16 residues. The germline V gene encodes CDR1 SEHNR and CDR2 FQNEAQ (reference sequence). V dropped 3 bases and J dropped 0 bases, with 12 bases sitting between them.

The V call is TRBV6-1, the J call TRBJ1-2; no clear D. CDR3 size: 17 residues. The V end was cut by 2 bases, the J end by 4 bases, with 20 bases between. CDR1 is MNHNS, CDR2 SASEGT, per germline. The CDR3 bases are TGTGCCAGCAGTGAATCTGTCCCCTCGGCAGGCCTCTATGGCTACACCTTC. Its translation is CASSESVPSAGLYGYTF.

The J gene is TRBJ2-3, the V gene TRBV7-9; TRBD2 agrees at 7 bases. The CDR3 totals 19 residues. CDR1 is SEHNR and CDR2 is FQNEAQ in the germline V gene (reference sequence). The ends lost 4 bases at V and 0 bases at J; junction bases unmatched: 16. Written as DNA, the CDR3 is TGTGCCAGCAGCTCCCCACAGCGGGGAGGATCACATAGCACAGATACGCAGTATTTT. It yields the protein CASSSPQRGGSHSTDTQYF.